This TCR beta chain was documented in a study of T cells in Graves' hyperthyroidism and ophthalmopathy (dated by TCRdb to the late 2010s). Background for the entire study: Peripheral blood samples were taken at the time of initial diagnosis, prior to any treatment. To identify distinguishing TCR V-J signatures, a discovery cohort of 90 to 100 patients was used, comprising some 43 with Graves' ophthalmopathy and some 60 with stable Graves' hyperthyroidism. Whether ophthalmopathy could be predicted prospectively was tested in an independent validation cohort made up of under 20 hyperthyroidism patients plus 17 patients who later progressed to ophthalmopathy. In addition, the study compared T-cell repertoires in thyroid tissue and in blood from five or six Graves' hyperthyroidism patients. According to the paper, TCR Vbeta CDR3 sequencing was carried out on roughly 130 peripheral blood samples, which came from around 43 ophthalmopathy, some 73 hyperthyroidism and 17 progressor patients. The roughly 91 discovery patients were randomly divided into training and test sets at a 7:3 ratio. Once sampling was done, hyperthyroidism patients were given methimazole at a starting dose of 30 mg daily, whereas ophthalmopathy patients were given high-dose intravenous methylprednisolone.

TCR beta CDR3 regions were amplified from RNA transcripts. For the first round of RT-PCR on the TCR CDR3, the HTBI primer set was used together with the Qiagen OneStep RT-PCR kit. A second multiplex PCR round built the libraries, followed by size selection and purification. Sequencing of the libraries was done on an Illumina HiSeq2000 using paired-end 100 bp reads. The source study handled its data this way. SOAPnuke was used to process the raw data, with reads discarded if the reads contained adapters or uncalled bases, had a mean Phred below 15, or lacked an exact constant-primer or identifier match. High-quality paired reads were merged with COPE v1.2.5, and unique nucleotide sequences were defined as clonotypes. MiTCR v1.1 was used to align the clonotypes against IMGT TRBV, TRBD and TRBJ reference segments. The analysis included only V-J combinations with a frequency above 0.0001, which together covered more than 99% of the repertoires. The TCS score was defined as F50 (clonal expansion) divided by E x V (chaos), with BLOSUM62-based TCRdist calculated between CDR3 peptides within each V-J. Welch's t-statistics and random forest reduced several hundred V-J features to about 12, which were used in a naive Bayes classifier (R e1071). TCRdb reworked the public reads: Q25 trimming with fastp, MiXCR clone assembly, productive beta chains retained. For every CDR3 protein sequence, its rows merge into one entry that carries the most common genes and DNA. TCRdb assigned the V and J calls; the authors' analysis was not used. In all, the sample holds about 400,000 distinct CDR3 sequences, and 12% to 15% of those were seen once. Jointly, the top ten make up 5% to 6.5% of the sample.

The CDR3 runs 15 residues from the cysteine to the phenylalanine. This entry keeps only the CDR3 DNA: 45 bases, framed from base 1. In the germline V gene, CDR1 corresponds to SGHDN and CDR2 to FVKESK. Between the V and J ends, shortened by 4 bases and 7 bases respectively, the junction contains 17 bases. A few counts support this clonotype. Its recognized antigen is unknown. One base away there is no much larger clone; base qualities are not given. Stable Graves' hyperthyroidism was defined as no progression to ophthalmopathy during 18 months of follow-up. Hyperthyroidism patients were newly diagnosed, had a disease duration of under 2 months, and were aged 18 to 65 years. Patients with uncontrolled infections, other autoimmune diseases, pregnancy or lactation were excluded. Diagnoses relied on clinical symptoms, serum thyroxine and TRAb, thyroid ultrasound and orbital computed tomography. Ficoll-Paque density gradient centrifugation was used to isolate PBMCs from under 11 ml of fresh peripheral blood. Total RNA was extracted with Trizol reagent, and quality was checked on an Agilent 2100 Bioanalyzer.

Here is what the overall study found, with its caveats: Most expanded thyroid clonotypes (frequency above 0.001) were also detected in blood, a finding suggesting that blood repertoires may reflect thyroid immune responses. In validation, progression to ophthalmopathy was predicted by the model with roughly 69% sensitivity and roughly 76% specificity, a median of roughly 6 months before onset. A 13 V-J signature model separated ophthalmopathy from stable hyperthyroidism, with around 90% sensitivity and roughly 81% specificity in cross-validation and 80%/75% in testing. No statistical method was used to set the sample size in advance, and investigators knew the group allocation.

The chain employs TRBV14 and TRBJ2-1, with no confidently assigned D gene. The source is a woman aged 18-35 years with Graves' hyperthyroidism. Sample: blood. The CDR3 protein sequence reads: CASSPDSLYMNEQFF. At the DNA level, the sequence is TGTGCCAGCAGCCCCGATAGTTTGTATATGAATGAGCAGTTCTTC. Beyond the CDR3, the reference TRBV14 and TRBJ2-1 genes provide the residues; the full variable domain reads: EAGVTQFPSHSVIEKGQTVTLRCDPISGHDNLYWYRRVMGKEIKFLLHFVKESKQDESGMPNNRFLAERTGGTYSTLKVQPAELEDSGVYFCASSPDSLYMNEQFFGPGTRLTVL.